A single sample is the source of the 10 T cell receptor beta chains below, sequenced in a study of response to subunit inactivated influenza vaccine. TCRdb itself ran the RT-PCR reads through MiXCR, one entry per CDR3 protein. The table has over 750,000 distinct CDR3 sequences, around 21% seen once. The sequences come from PBMCs from blood, collected 5 to 6 days after vaccination. These receptors came from a man over 45 who received an inactivated influenza vaccine.

This clonotype occurred a few times. The chain links TRBV20-1 to TRBJ2-3, with D unresolved. CDR1 is DFQATT and CDR2 is SNEGSKA in the germline V gene (reference sequence). V gave up 6 bases and J gave up 5 bases, with 15 bases separating them. The CDR3 is 13 amino acids. This CDR3 is CSAIATMGDTQYF. The CDR3 region has the DNA TGCAGTGCAATCGCTACCATGGGAGATACGCAGTATTTT.

This clonotype was detected many times. The chain uses TRBV3-1 and TRBJ2-3, with a tentative D call TRBD1 (7 bases). The germline CDR1 and CDR2 sequences are LGHDT and YNNKEL (reference sequence). V shed 2 bases and J shed 3 bases, with 27 bases lying between them. The CDR3 consists of 20 residues. The CDR3 coding sequence is TGTGCCAGCAGCCAATTGGTCGGGACAGCGGATCGGGGGTTTACAGATACGCAGTATTTT. Residues: CASSQLVGTADRGFTDTQYF.

The chain links TRBV4-2 to TRBJ2-1; 7 bases agree with TRBD2. The CDR3 has 16 residues. Losses at the gene ends were 0 bases for V and 7 bases for J; bases not matched to a gene: 9. Germline V gives CDR1 LGHNA, CDR2 YNFKEQ. CDR3 nucleotide sequence: TGTGCCAGCAGCCAAGATCGGAGCGGGGCGCTTAATGAGCAGTTCTTC. As protein: CASSQDRSGALNEQFF.

The chain has TRBV5-1 and TRBJ2-1; TRBD2 matches at 7 bases. The CDR3 runs 16 residues. J lost 4 bases, V lost 0 bases, and 7 bases had no gene match. Germline assignment: CDR1 SGHRS and CDR2 YFSETQ. The CDR3 here is CASSLGGGRVYNEQFF. DNA for the CDR3: TGCGCCAGCAGCTTGGGAGGCGGGAGAGTGTACAATGAGCAGTTCTTC. The complete variable domain, with remaining parts taken from reference TRBV5-1 and TRBJ2-1, reads KAGVTQTPRYLIKTRGQQVTLSCSPISGHRSVSWYQQTPGQGLQFLFEYFSETQRNKGNFPGRFSGRQFSNSRSEMNVSTLELGDSALYLCASSLGGGRVYNEQFFGPGTRLTVL.

The J gene is TRBJ2-3, the V gene TRBV10-3; 12 nucleotides match TRBD2. The germline gives CDR1 ENHRY, CDR2 SYGVKD. This CDR3 contains 17 residues. J gave up 7 bases and V 0 bases, and 8 bases lay outside the gene matches. The DNA of the CDR3 is TGTGCCATCAGTGAGTCGGAGACTAGCGGGAGTAGGTATACGCAGTATTTT. Translation: CAISESETSGSRYTQYF.

The chain recombines TRBV7-9 with TRBJ2-2; no clear D. The CDR3 has 15 residues. V was cut by 2 bases and J by 0 bases, with 7 bases left in between. CDR1 and CDR2 (germline): SEHNR, FQNEAQ (reference sequence). This chain's CDR3 is CASSLPETNTGELFF. CDR3 nucleotides: TGTGCCAGCAGCTTACCGGAGACGAACACCGGGGAGCTGTTTTTT.

V is TRBV25-1 and J is TRBJ1-2; D is unresolved. From germline, CDR1 is MGHDK and CDR2 SYGVNS. The CDR3 is 12 residues long. V was clipped by 3 bases and J by 2 bases, with 4 bases between them. CDR3 residues: CASSERNYGYTF. Here the CDR3 DNA reads TGTGCCAGCAGTGAGCGGAACTATGGCTACACCTTC.

This chain joins TRBV30 and TRBJ2-5; tentative D call: TRBD1 (6 bases). The CDR3 is 13 amino acids. V lost 0 bases, J lost 4 bases, and 9 bases lay in between. The germline gives CDR1 GTSNPN, CDR2 SVGIG (reference sequence). CDR3 sequence: CAWSVGHLETQYF. The CDR3 nucleotides read TGTGCCTGGAGTGTGGGACACCTAGAGACCCAGTACTTC.

The chain employs TRBV10-3 and TRBJ2-1, with TRBD2 matching over 11 bases. This CDR3 is 19 amino acids long. Germline loops: CDR1 ENHRY, CDR2 SYGVKD. The V gene end was trimmed by 3 bases and the J gene end by 0 bases; junction bases not matched to a gene: 10. CDR3 sequence: CAISDPPRTSGLSYNEQFF. Written as DNA, the CDR3 is TGTGCCATCAGTGACCCGCCCCGGACTAGCGGGCTCTCCTACAATGAGCAGTTCTTC.

This clonotype occurred once. This chain joins TRBV6-5 and TRBJ1-2; 7 positions agree with TRBD1. The germline CDR1 and CDR2 sequences are MNHEY and SVGAGI. Trimming took 0 bases from V and 4 from J; bases not matched to a gene: 2. The length of the CDR3 is 14 residues. The CDR3 spells CASSYSAGGYGYTF. CDR3 DNA: TGTGCCAGCAGTTACTCGGCAGGGGGCTATGGCTACACCTTC.